Listed here are 21 T cell receptor beta chains from one sample, sequenced in a study of cytomegalovirus exposure and HLA in healthy donors (dated by TCRdb to about 2017). Libraries were prepared through the immunoSEQ multiplex PCR assay. A mixture of 60 forward primers for TCR Vbeta segments and 13 reverse primers for TCR Jbeta segments was used in the multiplex PCR. Drawn from immuneACCESS, this table holds only the in-frame rearrangements with V and J called that TCRdb kept. Clones are partly lost; checked studies trace under half to an unresolved V gene and leave the rest unexplained. The sample contains over 150,000 clones, roughly 76% of them found a single time. The top ten clonotypes cover around 1.5% of the sample. Material for sequencing was PBMCs. All receptors derive from a man between 60 and 70 years old in good health and CMV-seronegative.

This sequence joins TRBV21-1 and TRBJ2-5; the table calls TRBD2, which could not be checked here. TRBV21-1 is given as a pseudogene. CDR3 length: 15 amino acids. CDR3: CASSISGTSGETQYF. CDR3 in DNA: TGTGCCAGCAGCATTTCCGGGACTAGCGGGGAGACCCAGTACTTC.

This clone showed up just a few times. The chain links TRBV25-1 to TRBJ2-2; 9 bases align to TRBD1. The V segment lost 2 bases and the J segment 0 bases; nucleotides outside the gene matches: 1. Germline loops: CDR1 MGHDK, CDR2 SYGVNS. The CDR3 has 16 amino acids. DNA of the CDR3: TGTGCCAGCAGTGAAAGGACAGGGGCGAACACCGGGGAGCTGTTTTTT. Translating it yields CASSERTGANTGELFF.

The gene calls are TRBV27 and TRBJ2-7, with D unclear. The CDR3 contains 13 residues. V dropped 5 bases and J dropped 6 bases, with 14 bases sitting between them. The germline gives CDR1 MNHEY, CDR2 SMNVEV (reference sequence). The CDR3 region is CASSPTAAGEQYF. In nucleotides, the CDR3 is TGTGCCAGCAGTCCTACAGCAGCCGGCGAGCAGTACTTC.

The chain has TRBV18 and TRBJ2-3, with D hard to call. CDR3 length: 11 amino acids. The ends were cut back, 5 bases at V and 6 bases at J, with 6 bases in the middle. CDR1 is KGHSH, CDR2 LQKENI, per germline. The CDR3 region is CASSGLDTQYF. Written as DNA, the CDR3 is TGTGCCAGCTCAGGGCTGGATACGCAGTATTTT.

V is TRBV10-1 and J is TRBJ2-7; 8 bases are shared with TRBD1. V shed 2 bases and J 4 bases; nucleotides not matched to a gene: 7. Germline CDR1 and CDR2: WNHNN and SYGVQD (reference sequence). The CDR3 is 15 residues long. The CDR3 here is CASSEGQGAGYEQYF. The DNA for the CDR3 is TGCGCCAGCAGTGAGGGGCAGGGGGCTGGATACGAGCAGTACTTC.

Only a few counts were recorded for this clone. The rearrangement joins TRBV19 to TRBJ1-3, with D possibly being TRBD1 (6 bases). The CDR3 consists of 15 residues. The germline V gene has CDR1 LNHDA and CDR2 SQIVND (reference sequence). V lost 3 bases and J 0 bases, leaving 9 bases between the germline ends. CDR3: CASSIGQFSGNTIYF. Here the CDR3 DNA reads TGTGCCAGTAGTATTGGACAGTTCTCTGGAAACACCATATATTTT.

This clone was seen only a few times. The J gene is TRBJ2-1, the V gene TRBV13; D remains ambiguous. This CDR3 has 12 amino acids. Germline CDR1 is PRHDT and CDR2 is FYEKMQ (reference sequence). Trimming shortened V by 4 bases and J by 2 bases, and 3 bases separated the two germline ends. CDR3 DNA sequence: TGTGCCAGCAGCTCTGCCTACAATGAGCAGTTCTTC. Its protein product is CASSSAYNEQFF.

DNA for the CDR3: TGTGCCAGCAGCCCAAGACTAGCGGGAGGGATGGAGACCCAGTACTTC. This translates into CASSPRLAGGMETQYF. The J gene is TRBJ2-5, the V gene TRBV7-2; 14 bases map to TRBD2. The V and J ends lost 5 bases and 5 bases, in that order; junction bases with no gene match: 7. The CDR3 length is 16 residues. Germline values: CDR1 SGHTA, CDR2 FQGNSA.

The rearrangement links TRBV4-3 to TRBJ1-6; D is uncertain. The CDR3 contains 14 residues. Trimming took 0 bases from V and 6 from J, leaving 6 bases between them. Germline values: CDR1 LGHNA, CDR2 YSLEER. CDR3 sequence: CASSQDYFNSPLHF. DNA of the CDR3: TGCGCCAGCAGCCAAGACTACTTTAATTCACCCCTCCACTTT.

The rearrangement links TRBV28 to TRBJ2-7; 7 positions agree with TRBD1. This CDR3 spans 14 amino acids. Unmatched junction bases numbered 3, after V lost 2 bases and J lost 2 bases. CDR1 MDHEN and CDR2 SYDVKM come from the germline V gene. CDR3 region: CASSLLDRPYEQYF. CDR3 sequence (DNA): TGTGCCAGCAGTTTACTGGACAGGCCCTACGAGCAGTACTTC.

CDR3 coding DNA: TGTGCCAGCCCAGGCTGCGGGGAGAGCACAGATACGCAGTATTTT. This encodes CASPGCGESTDTQYF. This sequence joins TRBV7-6 and TRBJ2-3; TRBD2 might be the D (6 bases). In germline, CDR1 is SGHVS, CDR2 FNYEAQ. The germline V and J ends were trimmed by 8 bases and 0 bases, with 15 bases remaining between them. CDR3 length: 15 amino acids.

This chain joins TRBV27 and TRBJ2-2, with 10 nucleotides matching TRBD2. V was pared by 4 bases and J by 3 bases, with 8 bases of the junction left unmatched. CDR3 length equals 17 residues. Germline V gene sequence: CDR1 MNHEY, CDR2 SMNVEV (reference sequence). CDR3 protein: CASSSPGLAKYTGELFF. CDR3 sequence (DNA): TGTGCCAGCAGTTCTCCGGGACTAGCGAAATACACCGGGGAGCTGTTTTTT.

The chain joins TRBV10-3 to TRBJ2-7; TRBD2 aligns across 14 bases. V shed 6 bases and J 5 bases; nucleotides not matched to a gene: 9. The CDR3 contains 16 residues. Germline CDR1 ENHRY, CDR2 SYGVKD. The CDR3 DNA follows: TGTGCCATCAGCCGGGGGACTAGCGGGAGTATCGACGAGCAGTACTTC. Its translation: CAISRGTSGSIDEQYF.

This clone was seen only a few times. The chain uses TRBV6-1 and TRBJ1-5; 8 positions match TRBD1. This CDR3 contains 13 residues. J lost 5 bases, V lost 6 bases, and 3 bases had no gene match. The germline gives CDR1 MNHNS, CDR2 SASEGT. The CDR3 loop is CASRGTGDQPQHF. CDR3 sequence (DNA): TGTGCCAGCAGGGGGACAGGTGATCAGCCCCAGCATTTT.

The rearrangement links TRBV11-3 to TRBJ1-3; D is ambiguous. The V end lost 0 bases, the J end lost 4 bases, and 10 bases lay between the germline ends. The CDR3 totals 15 residues. Germline V gene lookup returns CDR1 SGHNT and CDR2 YENEEA. CDR3: CASSLDHGPGNTIYF. As DNA, the CDR3 is TGTGCCAGCAGCTTAGATCATGGGCCAGGAAACACCATATATTTT.

The rearrangement joins TRBV4-1 to TRBJ2-5; 8 nucleotides agree with TRBD1. The end of the DNA aligns better with TRBJ2-7, so the J call may be wrong. Germline loops: CDR1 MGHRA, CDR2 YSYEKL. This CDR3 contains 15 residues. The CDR3 coding sequence is TGCGCCAGCAGCCAAGAGGACAGGGCTATCTACGAGCAGTACTTC. Its protein is CASSQEDRAIYEQYF.

The V gene is TRBV7-2, the J gene TRBJ2-5, with 8 positions matching TRBD2. The CDR3 extends over 16 amino acids. Per the germline V gene, CDR1 is SGHTA and CDR2 is FQGNSA. V gave up 1 base and J gave up 2 bases; unmatched junction bases: 6. For the CDR3, the DNA is TGTGCCAGCAGCTTAGTCTCGGGGGGGCGGCAAGAGACCCAGTACTTC. Its protein is CASSLVSGGRQETQYF. Looking up the rest from reference TRBV7-2 and TRBJ2-5 gives the full variable domain: GAGVSQSPSNKVTEKGKDVELRCDPISGHTALYWYRQSLGQGLEFLIYFQGNSAPDKSGLPSDRFSAERTGGSVSTLTIQRTQQEDSAVYLCASSLVSGGRQETQYFGPGTRLLVL.

This clone has only a few counts. V usage is TRBV18 and J usage is TRBJ2-1, with TRBD2 matching over 9 bases. This CDR3 region has 15 residues. The V and J ends lost 4 bases and 7 bases, in that order; junction bases with no gene match: 8. The germline V gene has CDR1 KGHSH and CDR2 LQKENI. The CDR3 nucleotides are TGTGCCAGCTCACAAGGACTAGCGCCTGGGAATGAGCAGTTCTTC. Its protein product is CASSQGLAPGNEQFF.

J is TRBJ2-7 and V is TRBV10-1; TRBD2 matches 7 bases. The V gene end was trimmed by 2 bases and the J gene end by 5 bases; junction bases not matched to a gene: 6. The germline gives CDR1 WNHNN, CDR2 SYGVQD (reference sequence). CDR3 length equals 14 residues. The CDR3 DNA reads as TGCGCCAGCAGTGAGACTAGCGCGGTCGACGAGCAGTACTTC. Translation: CASSETSAVDEQYF.

The V gene is TRBV5-1, the J gene TRBJ2-4; 8 bases line up with TRBD1. Germline CDR1 is SGHRS and CDR2 is YFSETQ. The CDR3 spans 15 residues. J gave up 2 bases and V 4 bases, and 5 bases lay outside the gene matches. DNA of the CDR3: TGCGCCAGCAGCCCCGGACAGGGACCCAAAAACATTCAGTACTTC. This encodes CASSPGQGPKNIQYF.

The gene calls are TRBV5-4 and TRBJ1-4, with D hard to call. From germline, CDR1 is SGHNT and CDR2 YYREEE (reference sequence). The V end was cut by 0 bases, the J end by 6 bases, with 12 bases between. This CDR3 has 15 amino acids. The CDR3 protein is CASSLGGRQYEKLFF. The CDR3 DNA sequence: TGTGCCAGCAGCTTGGGTGGCAGGCAATATGAAAAACTGTTTTTT.